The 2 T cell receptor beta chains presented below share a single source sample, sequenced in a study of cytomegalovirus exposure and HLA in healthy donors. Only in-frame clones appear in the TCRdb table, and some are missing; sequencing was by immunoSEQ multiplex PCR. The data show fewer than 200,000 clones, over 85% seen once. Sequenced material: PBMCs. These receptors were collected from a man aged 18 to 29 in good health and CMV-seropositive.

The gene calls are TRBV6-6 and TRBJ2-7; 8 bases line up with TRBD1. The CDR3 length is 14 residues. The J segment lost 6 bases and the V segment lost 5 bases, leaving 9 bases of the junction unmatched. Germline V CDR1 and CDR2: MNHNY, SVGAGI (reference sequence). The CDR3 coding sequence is TGTGCCAGCAGTGACCGGGACAGGCAGTCCGAGCAGTACTTC. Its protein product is CASSDRDRQSEQYF.

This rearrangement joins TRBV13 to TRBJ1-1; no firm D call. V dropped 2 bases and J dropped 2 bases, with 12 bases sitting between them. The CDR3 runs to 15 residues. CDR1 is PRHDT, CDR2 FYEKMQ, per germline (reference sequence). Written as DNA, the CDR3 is TGTGCCAGCAGCTTACGCCCACGGGGTAACACTGAAGCTTTCTTT. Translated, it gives CASSLRPRGNTEAFF.